Here is one T cell receptor (beta chain) with its context. Profiling relied on immunoSEQ multiplex PCR, and the TCRdb table lists in-frame clones only, not all of them. The sample lists under 350,000 clones; roughly 85% were seen once. The data belong to a study of blood T cell repertoires in COVID-19. V was trimmed by 4 bases and J by 2 bases, leaving 24 bases between them. This CDR3 has 18 residues. Germline CDR1 and CDR2: SEHNR and FQNEAQ (reference sequence). The origin of this receptor is a man in his sixties who had recovered from COVID-19. The source material was peripheral blood. The chain recombines TRBV7-9 with TRBJ2-7, with a possible D match to TRBD1 (5 bases). The CDR3 sequence: CASSSEANVGASPYEQYF. As DNA, the CDR3 is TGTGCCAGCAGCTCCGAAGCCAACGTTGGGGCTTCCCCCTACGAGCAGTACTTC.